This T cell receptor beta chain emerged from a study of blood T cell repertoires in COVID-19. Turning to the study itself: T cells, B-cell-depleted T cells, or PBMCs supplied cDNA or gDNA.

Clones were read by immunoSEQ multiplex PCR, and TCRdb kept only the in-frame ones, dropping some. The data show roughly 50,000 clones, 75% to 90% seen once. Germline assignment: CDR1 WSHSY and CDR2 SAAADI. This CDR3 is built from 13 residues. Trimming at V came to 6 bases and at J to 9 bases, leaving 8 bases not matched to a gene. The rearrangement joins TRBV10-2 to TRBJ1-5, with 7 bases that match TRBD1. The sample taken for sequencing was peripheral blood. The TCR sequence derives from an older woman with acute or convalescent COVID-19. In DNA, the CDR3 is TGCGCCAGCAGCACAGGGGAGACCATGCCCCAGCATTTT. Amino acid sequence: CASSTGETMPQHF.